Listed here are 4 T cell receptor beta chains from one sample, sequenced in a study of response to subunit inactivated influenza vaccine (dated by TCRdb to 2016 to 2019). Library construction relied on RT-PCR. The instrument given in TCRdb is Illumina HiSeq 2500. The public sequencing data were trimmed at Q25 with fastp and processed into clonotypes with MiXCR by TCRdb, which kept only in-frame beta chains. Rows with a matching CDR3 protein are joined into one entry that keeps the most common DNA and genes. Counted in this sample were approximately 530,000 distinct CDR3 sequences; approximately 7.2% of them appeared once. Together, the top ten hold roughly 14% of the sample. Material: PBMCs from blood, obtained around 25 months after vaccination. These receptors came from a man between 50 and 75 years old who received an inactivated influenza vaccine. Donor details come from another sample of the same person, matched by shared clones.

The CDR3 is CASSQSWGTGGSGELFF. The CDR3 DNA is TGTGCCAGCAGCCAATCCTGGGGGACAGGGGGCTCCGGGGAGCTGTTTTTT. V usage is TRBV14 and J usage is TRBJ2-2, with 12 bases fitting TRBD1. V shed 2 bases, J shed 6 bases, and the junction held 7 bases outside the gene matches. The CDR3 is 17 residues long. Germline CDR1 SGHDN, CDR2 FVKESK.

The CDR3 loop reads CSAPPSGRFNNEQFF. Here the CDR3 DNA reads TGCAGTGCCCCACCTAGCGGGAGGTTTAACAATGAGCAGTTCTTC. This chain connects TRBV20-1 to TRBJ2-1; 11 bases agree with TRBD2. Unmatched junction bases numbered 9, after V lost 6 bases and J lost 5 bases. CDR3 length: 15 residues. Germline loops: CDR1 DFQATT, CDR2 SNEGSKA (reference sequence).

This clonotype was counted only a few times. The chain uses TRBV4-2 and TRBJ1-3, with D possibly TRBD1 on 5 matching bases. The CDR3 is 15 amino acids. V shed 0 bases and J shed 4 bases, with 10 bases lying between them. Per the germline V gene, CDR1 is LGHNA and CDR2 is YNFKEQ. The CDR3 here is CASSQEGDLGNTIYF. The CDR3 DNA reads as TGTGCCAGCAGCCAAGAGGGGGACCTCGGAAACACCATATATTTT.

The CDR3 DNA sequence: TGCGCCAGCAGCCATCCAGGGGGTGGCGGCACTGAAGCTTTCTTT. Translation gives CASSHPGGGGTEAFF. The chain combines TRBV4-1 with TRBJ1-1, with TRBD1 matching over 7 bases. V was pared by 3 bases and J by 4 bases, with 8 bases of the junction left unmatched. The CDR3 has 15 residues. Germline loops: CDR1 MGHRA, CDR2 YSYEKL.